This TCR beta chain was found in a study of blood T cell repertoires in COVID-19. Overall study: There were acute and convalescent COVID-19 samples, and they came from the United States, Italy and Spain. T cells, B-cell-depleted T cells, or PBMCs supplied cDNA or gDNA.

Original processing notes: Reference gene primer amplification yielded estimated nucleated cell counts. The method was immunoSEQ multiplex PCR; TCRdb's version includes in-frame clones alone and lacks a portion of them. V, J and clone size are those of that table, while D and trimming were read from the DNA. Of around 100,000 clones in the sample, around four fifths were seen once. Trimming at V came to 9 bases and at J to 1 base, leaving 4 bases not matched to a gene. The CDR3 is 13 residues long. CDR1 is MNHEY and CDR2 is SMNVEV in the germline V gene (reference sequence). The specimen sequenced was peripheral blood. The V call is TRBV27, the J call TRBJ1-1, with 8 bases aligning to TRBD1. This sequence originates from a woman between 70 and 85 years old with acute or convalescent COVID-19. CDR3 in amino acids: CASTGQGNTEAFF. The CDR3 DNA is TGTGCCAGTACCGGACAGGGGAACACTGAAGCTTTCTTT.